The sample holds a few counts of the clone carrying this TCR beta chain. The antigen is undetermined. The V and J ends lost 9 bases and 4 bases respectively, with 15 bases between them. The germline V gene has CDR1 ENHRY and CDR2 SYGVKD. This CDR3 contains 13 residues. A second roughly 6 to 12 cycle PCR used barcoded and J-beta primers. A template-switch adaptor with 12 random nucleotides tagged each cDNA molecule. Sequencing of every sample gave 3 million or more CDR3-containing paired-end reads. TCRdb re-called the 5' RACE reads through MiXCR, storing one row per CDR3 protein. The repertoire holds fewer than 2,000,000 distinct CDR3 sequences, 30% to 40% seen once, with roughly 23% in the top ten. This sample stems from a study of blood T cells in healthy people across ages. Study summary: The template switching approach captured approximately one barcoded beta molecule for every two T cells. Findings of the study overall: Greater diversity and more naive CD4+ cells were seen in long-lived donors than in aged donors.

This TCR derives from a human donor in good health. The chain has TRBV10-3 and TRBJ2-5; D may correspond to TRBD1 or TRBD2 (6 bases each). Specimen: blood. In nucleotides, the CDR3 is TGTGCCATAGGAGGGGGAACCGGAGAGACCCAGTACTTC. This codes for CAIGGGTGETQYF.